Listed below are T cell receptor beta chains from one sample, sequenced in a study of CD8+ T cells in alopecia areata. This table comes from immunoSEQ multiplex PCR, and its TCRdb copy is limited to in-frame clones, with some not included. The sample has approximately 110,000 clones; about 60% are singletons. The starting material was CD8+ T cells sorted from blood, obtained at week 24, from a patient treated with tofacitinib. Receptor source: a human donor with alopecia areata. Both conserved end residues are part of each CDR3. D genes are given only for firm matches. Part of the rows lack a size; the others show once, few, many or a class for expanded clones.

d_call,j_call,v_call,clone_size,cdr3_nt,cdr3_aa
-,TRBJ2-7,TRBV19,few,TGTGCCAGTAGAGGGACCGGACTCGGCGAGCAGTACTTC,CASRGTGLGEQYF
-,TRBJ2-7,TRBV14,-,TGTGCCAGCAGCTCAACGGAACACCCCCCTTATTACGAGCAGTACTTC,CASSSTEHPPYYEQYF
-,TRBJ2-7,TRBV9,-,TGTGCCAGCAGCGTAGCAGACGACCCCGACGAGCAGTACTTC,CASSVADDPDEQYF
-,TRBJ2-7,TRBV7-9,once,TGTGCCAGCAGCCTGGGTGAGCACCGGTACTTC,CASSLGEHRYF
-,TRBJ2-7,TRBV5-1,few,TGCGCCAGCAGCTTGGACAGCACCTACGAGCAGTACTTC,CASSLDSTYEQYF
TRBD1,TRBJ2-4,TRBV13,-,TGTGCCAGCAGCCGGGACAGGAACAACATTCAGTACTTC,CASSRDRNNIQYF
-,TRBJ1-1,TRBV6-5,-,TGTGCCAGCAGTTACTCATTGGCAGCCGGCAACACTGAAGCTTTCTTT,CASSYSLAAGNTEAFF
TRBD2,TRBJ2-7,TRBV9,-,TGTGCCAGCAGTGCCGGGGGGGAGCAGTACTTC,CASSAGGEQYF
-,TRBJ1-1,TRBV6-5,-,TGTGCCAGCAGTTACTCGATGGGGACTGAGAACACTGAAGCTTTCTTT,CASSYSMGTENTEAFF
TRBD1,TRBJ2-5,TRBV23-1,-,TGCGCCAGCAGTTTTGGGACAGGGAGGAACCGGGAGACCCAGTACTTC,CASSFGTGRNRETQYF
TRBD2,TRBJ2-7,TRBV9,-,TGTGCCAGCAGCGTAGGCTGGGACTACTCCTACGAGCAGTACTTC,CASSVGWDYSYEQYF
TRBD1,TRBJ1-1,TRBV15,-,TGTGCCACCAGCTACAGGGGTTCAGACACTGAAGCTTTCTTT,CATSYRGSDTEAFF
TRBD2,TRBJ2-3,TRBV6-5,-,TGTGCCAGCAGTTACAAGGGACTAGCGGGGGCAGATACGCAGTATTTT,CASSYKGLAGADTQYF
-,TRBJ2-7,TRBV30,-,TGTGCCTGGAGTGGGCAAACTCCCTACGAGCAGTACTTC,CAWSGQTPYEQYF
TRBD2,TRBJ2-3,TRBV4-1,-,TGCGCCAGCAGCCAAAGGAGCGGGGGAAGCACAGATACGCAGTATTTT,CASSQRSGGSTDTQYF
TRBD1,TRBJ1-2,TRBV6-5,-,TGTGCCGGCAGCCGGGACAGGGGAGTGTTTGGCTACACCTTC,CAGSRDRGVFGYTF
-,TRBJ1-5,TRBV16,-,TGTGCCAGCAGCCAATCGGACGCCGGGCCCCAGCATTTT,CASSQSDAGPQHF
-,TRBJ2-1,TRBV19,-,TGTGCCAGTAGTCTTCCAGGCAATGAGCAGTTCTTC,CASSLPGNEQFF
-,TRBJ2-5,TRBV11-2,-,TGTGCCAGCAGCTCCCCTGACGGGGGGCTGGGGTCCCAGTACTTC,CASSSPDGGLGSQYF
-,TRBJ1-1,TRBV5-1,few,TGCGCCAGCAGCGGCGGTCTGAACACTGAAGCTTTCTTT,CASSGGLNTEAFF
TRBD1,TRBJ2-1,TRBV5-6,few,TGTGCCAGCAGCTCGTCCGGGACAGGGCCCAATGAGCAGTTCTTC,CASSSSGTGPNEQFF
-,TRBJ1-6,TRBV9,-,TGTGCCAGCAGCGTAGCTGGGGGGGATTCACCCCTCCACTTT,CASSVAGGDSPLHF
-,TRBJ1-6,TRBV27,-,TGTGCCAGCAGTTACGGGGGGGGACCATTATCACCCCTCCACTTT,CASSYGGGPLSPLHF
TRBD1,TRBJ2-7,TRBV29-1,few,TGCAGCGTTGAAGCCGAGGACAGGGGTCGCTACGAGCAGTACTTC,CSVEAEDRGRYEQYF
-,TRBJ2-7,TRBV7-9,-,TGTGCCAGCAGCTTGGGATCCTACGAGCAGTACTTC,CASSLGSYEQYF
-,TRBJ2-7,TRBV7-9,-,TGTGCCAGCAGCTTATCAGGGAGAACCTACGAGCAGTACTTC,CASSLSGRTYEQYF
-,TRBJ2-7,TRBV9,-,TGTGCCAGCAGCCTAGGAGGAGGGTTCTACGAGCAGTACTTC,CASSLGGGFYEQYF
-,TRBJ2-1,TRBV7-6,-,TGTGCCAGCAGCTTAGGGACAAAGCAGTTCTTC,CASSLGTKQFF
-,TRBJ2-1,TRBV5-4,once,TGTGCCAGCAGCTTGGGTCCAACCGATGAGCAGTTCTTC,CASSLGPTDEQFF
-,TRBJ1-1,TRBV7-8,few,TGTGCCAGCAGTCCTCCCCCCCAGGGTTACACTGAAGCTTTCTTT,CASSPPPQGYTEAFF
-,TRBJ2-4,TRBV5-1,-,TGCGCCAGCAGGACTACCATAGCCAAAAACATTCAGTACTTC,CASRTTIAKNIQYF
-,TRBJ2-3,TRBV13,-,TGTGCCAGCAGCGACCAAGCAGATACGCAGTATTTT,CASSDQADTQYF
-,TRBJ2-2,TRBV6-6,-,TGTGCCAGCTGGGGAGCGAACACCGGGGAGCTGTTTTTT,CASWGANTGELFF
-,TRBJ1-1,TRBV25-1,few,TGTGCCAGCAGTTGGAATGGGGCCGACACTGAAGCTTTCTTT,CASSWNGADTEAFF
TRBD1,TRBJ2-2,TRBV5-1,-,TGCGCCAGCAGCGGGGACAGGGGAGTAACCGGGGAGCTGTTTTTT,CASSGDRGVTGELFF
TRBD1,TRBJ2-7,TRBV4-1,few,TGCGCCAGCAGCCAAGATCCGTTATCCGGGACAGGCGAGCAGTACTTC,CASSQDPLSGTGEQYF
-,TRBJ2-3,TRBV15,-,TGTGCCACCAGCAGAGCCCAGGGAGTTCCAGATACGCAGTATTTT,CATSRAQGVPDTQYF
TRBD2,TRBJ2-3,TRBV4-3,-,TGCGCCAGCAGCCAGTTGACTAGCGGCACAGATACGCAGTATTTT,CASSQLTSGTDTQYF
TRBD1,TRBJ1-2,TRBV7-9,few,TGTGCCAGCAGCCCCTGGACAGGGGCGGGCTATGGCTACACCTTC,CASSPWTGAGYGYTF
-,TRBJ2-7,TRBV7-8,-,TGTGCCAGCAGCGTCCGACCAGCCTACGAGCAGTACTTC,CASSVRPAYEQYF